The TCR beta chain described here comes from a study of blood T cells in healthy people across ages. The CDR3 covers 13 residues. The germline V gene has CDR1 SNHLY and CDR2 FYNNEI. The V and J ends lost 4 bases and 4 bases respectively, with 8 bases between them. For the second PCR, which ran for about 6 to 11 cycles, a sample-barcoded 5' primer and a J-beta primer mix were used. One entry per CDR3 protein results from TCRdb running MiXCR on the 5' RACE reads. This table holds around 800,000 distinct CDR3 sequences, around 25% found once. This sample was also put to use in a study of T cells of mothers and their children.

This clonotype was sampled from a boy younger than 18 in good health. This chain uses TRBV2 with TRBJ2-4; possible D gene TRBD2, 5 bases. Sample: blood. The CDR3 DNA is TGTGCCAGCAGTGTTACGGGGAAAAACATTCAGTACTTC. Translating it yields CASSVTGKNIQYF.